This note documents a single T cell receptor (beta chain) sequence. Primed by a sample-barcoded 5' primer and a J-beta primer mix, a second PCR proceeded for roughly 6 to 12 cycles. TCRdb recomputed calls from the 5' RACE reads with MiXCR, one row per CDR3 protein. In the table there are about 1,000,000 distinct CDR3 sequences, 35% to 50% of which are singletons. This specimen belongs to a study of blood T cells in healthy people across ages. This receptor was taken from an older woman in good health. The sequencing sample was made of blood.

The CDR3 DNA follows: TGTGCCAGCAGTCCACTATTGAACTACGAGCAGTACTTC. Its translation is CASSPLLNYEQYF. The chain joins TRBV12-3 or TRBV12-4 to TRBJ2-7; no clear D. This CDR3 spans 13 amino acids. V lost 5 bases to trimming and J lost 3 bases, with 11 bases between them.